This entry describes one T cell receptor (beta chain). This sample is part of a study of blood T cell repertoires in COVID-19. Background on the study: COVID-19 samples collected from the United States, Italy and Spain covered acute and convalescent phases. The analysed material was cDNA or gDNA that came from T cells, B-cell-depleted T cells, or PBMCs.

As processed by the authors: For nucleated cells, counts were estimated from reference gene primer amplification. Only in-frame clones appear in the TCRdb table, and some are missing; sequencing was by immunoSEQ multiplex PCR. That table is the source of V, J and clone size, and D and trimming were worked out from the DNA. Here the sample spans under 200,000 clones, around 85% being singletons. Seattle patient enrollment occurred during active infection, with longitudinal follow-up thereafter. The germline CDR1 and CDR2 sequences are KGHSH and LQKENI. J was trimmed by 13 bases and V by 2 bases; bases with no gene match: 8. CDR3 length: 14 residues.

This clonotype was sampled from a man between 60 and 70 years old with COVID-19, enrolled during active disease. This rearrangement joins TRBV18 to TRBJ1-6; TRBD1 agrees at 7 bases. The material sequenced was peripheral blood. CDR3 sequence (DNA): TGTGCCAGCTCACCAAAGACAGGGCAGGGCCCCCTCCACTTT. It is translated as CASSPKTGQGPLHF.